This note documents a single T cell receptor beta chain sequence. This clone's antigen is unknown. No per-base quality is available; no much larger clone lies one base away. The sample is drawn from a study of PD-1 blockade in classical Hodgkin lymphoma (TCRdb year 2020). Describing the broader study: Nivolumab dosing was 3 mg/kg intravenously every 2 weeks, continuing until either disease progression or unacceptable toxicity. A peripheral blood immune signature of response to PD-1 blockade in classical Hodgkin lymphoma was defined using TCR beta sequencing and CyTOF. Points the paper makes about the study in general: Baseline TCR diversity was reported as lower in newly diagnosed patients than in healthy donors, and lower still in relapsed/refractory patients. Among trial patients, those achieving complete response had baseline diversity similar to that of newly diagnosed patients, while diversity was significantly lower in partial responders and progressors. Diversity was lower in patients who began nivolumab less than 1 year after ASCT, so these patients were left out of later analyses to avoid confounding by immune reconstitution. Only a single clinical trial cohort was studied, and what caused the repertoire differences, possibly disease activity or prior therapy, remained undefined. CD4+ but not CD8+ TCR diversity rose significantly by C4D1 (p=0.0027 vs p=0.16), most apparent in complete responders (p=0.02).

The label giving this sample's time point can be read as: cycle 2 day 1 (C2D1) of nivolumab. Relapse after autologous stem cell transplantation had occurred in all trial patients, and cohorts A, B and C were distinguished by prior brentuximab vedotin exposure. The trial cohort comprised a few dozen patients with relapsed/refractory classical Hodgkin lymphoma whose best overall responses were complete response, partial response or progressive disease. Single-agent nivolumab was administered to trial patients in the multi-cohort phase II CheckMate 205 trial. An independent review committee assessed best overall response by applying the 2007 International Working Group response criteria. Trial PBMCs were collected immediately before nivolumab initiation (C1D1) and during therapy at cycle 2 day 1 and cycle 4 day 1. After peripheral blood was drawn into 8 mL Vacutainer Cell Preparation Tubes, PBMCs were isolated by centrifugation and then cryopreserved.

From the cysteine through the phenylalanine, the CDR3 covers 15 amino acids. Left in the record is the CDR3 DNA by itself, 45 bases read in frame from the first base. According to the germline V gene, CDR1 reads ENHRY and CDR2 reads SYGVKD. Compared with germline, V lacks 6 bases and J lacks 2 bases; bases without a gene match: 5. The Qiagen DNeasy kit was used to extract genomic DNA both from unsorted PBMCs and from the negatively selected CD4+ and CD8+ fractions. TCR beta CDR3 regions were subjected to amplification by immunoSEQ multiplex PCR with primers that anneal to V and J segments. A synthetic immune receptor repertoire was used to minimize amplification bias, and remaining bias was computationally removed after sequencing. The authors' analysis ran thus. Repertoire diversity was quantified as the Shannon entropy index using custom Python scripts. The unsorted, CD4+ and CD8+ repertoires were each analyzed separately, with the exception of combined analyses, where CD4+ and CD8+ sequences were merged in silico. Clonal expansion was defined as at least a 2-fold frequency increase after treatment relative to C1D1, with a pseudocount of 0.5 for undetected baseline clones. Clones with 0 or 1 copy at C1D1 were defined as singleton clones, while clones with 2 or more copies were defined as non-singleton clones. By matching protein sequences in sorted samples from the same patient, clones expanded in unsorted samples were annotated as CD4+, CD8+ or unknown. Wilcoxon tests were applied to paired samples to test diversity changes from C1D1 to C4D1. TCRdb took over this immuneACCESS table, retaining in-frame rearrangements with V and J assigned. Such tables are incomplete; in checked studies, under half of the missing clones stem from an unresolved V gene, and the remainder is unexplained. Clonal size and the V and J genes are those of that table, whereas D and trimming came from the DNA. The sample contains 29,000 or so clones, 70% to 75% of them found a single time. The top ten hold over 2.5% of the sample.

This specimen was peripheral blood mononuclear cells (PBMCs), taken before the second cycle of nivolumab. The receptor comes from a human donor with classical Hodgkin lymphoma. The chain uses TRBV10-3 and TRBJ2-3, with TRBD2 identical over 10 junction bases. The sequenced DNA is TGTGCCATCAGCGGACTAGCGGAGATCACAGATACGCAGTATTTT. The resulting protein is CAISGLAEITDTQYF.